The 24 T cell receptor beta chains listed next were all sequenced from one sample in a study of T cell responses to AZD1222 COVID-19 vaccine. Data came from immunoSEQ multiplex PCR; TCRdb stores just in-frame clones and leaves some out. The repertoire holds roughly 190,000 clones, with roughly 92% as singletons. Sequenced material: peripheral blood, taken 28 days after the second AZD1222 dose. All receptors derive from an adult who received the AZD1222 COVID-19 vaccine.

This chain connects TRBV28 to TRBJ1-1; D is unresolved. The CDR3 runs 16 residues. CDR1 is MDHEN, CDR2 SYDVKM, per germline. Trimming stripped 5 bases from V and 8 bases from J, with 24 bases between. The CDR3 loop reads CASSPLIALGSIEAFF. The CDR3 DNA is TGTGCCAGCAGTCCCCTCATTGCCCTCGGATCCATAGAAGCTTTCTTT.

The J gene is TRBJ2-2, the V gene TRBV29-1, with 10 bases aligning to TRBD2. Trimming at V came to 6 bases and at J to 5 bases, leaving 9 bases not matched to a gene. CDR1 SQVTM and CDR2 ANQGSEA come from the germline V gene. The CDR3 is 15 residues long. The CDR3 bases are TGCAGCGTGCCAGTAGCGGGAGGAGGGACCGGGGAGCTGTTTTTT. This gives the protein CSVPVAGGGTGELFF.

The chain links TRBV28 to TRBJ1-5; a weak D match, TRBD1 (6 bases). Trimming took 6 bases from V and 3 from J, leaving 9 bases between them. The CDR3 consists of 13 residues. Germline assignment: CDR1 MDHEN and CDR2 SYDVKM. The CDR3 spells CASRDSPNQPQHF. The CDR3 region has the DNA TGTGCCAGCAGGGACAGTCCCAATCAGCCCCAGCATTTT.

This chain connects TRBV29-1 to TRBJ2-5; TRBD2 might be the D (5 bases). The CDR3 is 12 residues long. Germline V CDR1 and CDR2: SQVTM, ANQGSEA. V lost 2 bases, J lost 2 bases, and 6 bases lay in between. CDR3 DNA: TGCAGCGTTGAATCGGGACAAGAGACCCAGTACTTC. Translated, it gives CSVESGQETQYF. Full variable domain (remainder filled in from reference TRBV29-1 and TRBJ2-5): SAVISQKPSRDICQRGTSLTIQCQVDSQVTMMFWYRQQPGQSLTLIATANQGSEATYESGFVIDKFPISRPNLTFSTLTVSNMSPEDSSIYLCSVESGQETQYFGPGTRLLVL.

This clone was counted a single time. V usage is TRBV27 and J usage is TRBJ1-2, with unresolved D. Germline CDR1 reads MNHEY; CDR2 reads SMNVEV (reference sequence). The CDR3 length is 16 residues. V was trimmed by 2 bases and J by 5 bases, leaving 18 bases between them. The CDR3 region has the DNA TGTGCCAGCAGTTTAGGTCCCCCGGGCAGTGGGTATGGCTACACCTTC. This encodes CASSLGPPGSGYGYTF.

This clone was observed a single time. The chain combines TRBV28 with TRBJ2-3, with 7 bases lining up with TRBD1. The CDR3 consists of 16 residues. Germline V CDR1 and CDR2: MDHEN, SYDVKM. With 5 bases clipped from V and 2 bases from J, the junction kept 10 bases outside the gene matches. The CDR3, as DNA: TGTGCCAGCAGTCCCGCTTCCGGGACAGCCACAGATACGCAGTATTTT. Protein: CASSPASGTATDTQYF.

The chain couples TRBV28 to TRBJ1-1; 12 bases are shared with TRBD1. The CDR3 length is 16 residues. The V and J ends lost 4 bases and 6 bases, in that order; junction bases with no gene match: 9. Germline assignment: CDR1 MDHEN and CDR2 SYDVKM. CDR3 DNA: TGTGCCAGCAGTTACCGGGACAGGGGGCGTTACGCTGAAGCTTTCTTT. Translating gives CASSYRDRGRYAEAFF.

The chain carries TRBV13 and TRBJ2-7, with 12 bases matching TRBD2. Germline V gives CDR1 PRHDT, CDR2 FYEKMQ (reference sequence). CDR3 length equals 15 residues. Unmatched junction bases numbered 3, after V lost 4 bases and J lost 2 bases. DNA of the CDR3: TGTGCCAGCAGCTCGACTAGCGGGAGACCCTACGAGCAGTACTTC. Its translation: CASSSTSGRPYEQYF.

This chain joins TRBV6-2 or TRBV6-3 and TRBJ1-1; D unresolved. Germline V gene sequence: CDR1 MNHEY, CDR2 SVGEGT. The CDR3 sequence is 12 residues long. V dropped 5 bases and J dropped 3 bases, with 7 bases sitting between them. The CDR3 DNA is TGTGCCAGCAGTCCAACATACACTGAAGCTTTCTTT. Its translation is CASSPTYTEAFF.

The chain combines TRBV7-3 with TRBJ2-5; D is unclear. The CDR3 consists of 13 residues. Looked up from germline, CDR1 is SGHTA and CDR2 is FQGTGA. The V end was cut by 2 bases, the J end by 1 base, with 5 bases between. The CDR3 bases are TGTGCCAGCAGCTTATATCCCCAAGAGACCCAGTACTTC. Translating it yields CASSLYPQETQYF.

In this sample, this clone turned up once. The V and J genes are TRBV10-3 and TRBJ2-1; 8 bases match TRBD1. CDR3 length equals 14 residues. V dropped 3 bases and J dropped 6; count of bases not matched to a gene: 4. CDR1 is ENHRY, CDR2 SYGVKD, per germline. This CDR3 is CAISERGQVNEQFF. The CDR3 region has the DNA TGTGCCATCAGTGAAAGGGGACAGGTCAATGAGCAGTTCTTC.

The rearrangement uses TRBV3-1 (or the pseudogene TRBV3-2) and TRBJ1-4; D remains ambiguous. V lost 0 bases to trimming and J lost 13 bases, with 6 bases between them. Germline CDR1 LGHDT, CDR2 YNNKEL (reference sequence). The CDR3 is 11 amino acids. For the CDR3, the DNA is TGTGCCAGCAGCCAAGATTGGGGACTGTTTTTT. It codes for CASSQDWGLFF.

The V and J genes are TRBV11-2 and TRBJ2-5, with a tentative D call TRBD2 (6 bases). The V and J ends lost 4 bases and 5 bases respectively, with 14 bases between them. Germline lookup yields CDR1 SGHAT and CDR2 FQNNGV. The CDR3 sequence is 14 residues long. CDR3 amino acids: CASSSGVPLETQYF. The CDR3 DNA sequence: TGTGCCAGCAGCTCGGGGGTTCCCCTTGAGACCCAGTACTTC.

CDR3 loop: CAISRDYGNNEQFF. CDR3 bases: TGTGCCATCAGCAGGGACTATGGAAACAATGAGCAGTTCTTC. The chain is built from TRBV10-3 and TRBJ2-1, with 7 bases that match TRBD2. Germline lookup yields CDR1 ENHRY and CDR2 SYGVKD. This CDR3 is 14 amino acids long. V was pared by 6 bases and J by 5 bases, with 7 bases of the junction left unmatched.

The chain employs TRBV10-3 and TRBJ2-1; no clear D gene. Per germline, CDR1 ENHRY and CDR2 SYGVKD. The CDR3 length is 14 residues. V dropped 1 base and J dropped 5 bases, with 9 bases sitting between them. The CDR3 DNA follows: TGTGCCATCAGTGAGTTTGTAAGTAACAATGAGCAGTTCTTC. As protein: CAISEFVSNNEQFF.

The chain joins TRBV7-2 to TRBJ2-3; D not certain. Germline CDR1 and CDR2: SGHTA and FQGNSA. V gave up 4 bases and J gave up 4 bases, with 15 bases separating them. CDR3 length equals 15 residues. CDR3: CASSSSPGEADTQYF. The CDR3 region has the DNA TGTGCCAGCAGCTCCTCCCCCGGCGAGGCAGATACGCAGTATTTT. Full variable domain (missing parts from reference TRBV7-2 and TRBJ2-3): GAGVSQSPSNKVTEKGKDVELRCDPISGHTALYWYRQSLGQGLEFLIYFQGNSAPDKSGLPSDRFSAERTGGSVSTLTIQRTQQEDSAVYLCASSSSPGEADTQYFGPGTRLTVL.

The gene calls are TRBV3-1 (or the pseudogene TRBV3-2) and TRBJ2-5; possible D gene TRBD2, 6 bases. Germline V CDR1 and CDR2: LGHDT, YNNKEL (reference sequence). With 4 bases removed from V and 1 base from J, the gap between germline ends came to 10 bases. The CDR3 is 14 amino acids. The CDR3: CASSLRGSQETQYF. CDR3 coding DNA: TGTGCCAGCAGCCTCCGGGGGTCCCAAGAGACCCAGTACTTC.

The chain is built from TRBV24-1 and TRBJ2-5; perhaps TRBD1 as D (5 bases). V was trimmed by 6 bases and J by 5 bases, leaving 6 bases between them. Germline V gene sequence: CDR1 KGHDR, CDR2 SFDVKD. CDR3 length: 11 amino acids. The CDR3 DNA is TGTGCCACCAGTAGGGGTGAGACCCAGTACTTC. Protein product: CATSRGETQYF.

The chain employs TRBV2 and TRBJ2-2, with D perhaps given as TRBD1 or TRBD2 (5 bases each). Germline V gene sequence: CDR1 SNHLY, CDR2 FYNNEI. The V end was cut by 8 bases, the J end by 6 bases, with 10 bases between. The CDR3 loop spans 12 amino acids. CDR3 nucleotides: TGTGCCAGCGGCCGAGGGGCCGGGGAGCTGTTTTTT. Amino acids: CASGRGAGELFF. The full variable domain, its missing parts supplied by reference TRBV2 and TRBJ2-2, is EPEVTQTPSHQVTQMGQEVILRCVPISNHLYFYWYRQILGQKVEFLVSFYNNEISEKSEIFDDQFSVERPDGSNFTLKIRSTKLEDSAMYFCASGRGAGELFFGEGSRLTVL.

The chain is built from TRBV5-1 and TRBJ1-4; possible D gene TRBD1, 5 bases. This CDR3 is 15 amino acids long. The V end was cut by 6 bases, the J end by 4 bases, with 16 bases between. CDR1 SGHRS and CDR2 YFSETQ come from the germline V gene. For the CDR3, the DNA is TGCGCCAGCACCTCCCAGGCAGGGATTAATGAAAAACTGTTTTTT. As protein: CASTSQAGINEKLFF.

The chain is built from TRBV7-6 and TRBJ2-3, with TRBD2 matching over 7 bases. Per the germline V gene, CDR1 is SGHVS and CDR2 is FNYEAQ. The CDR3 length is 15 residues. Losses at the gene ends were 5 bases for V and 5 bases for J; bases not matched to a gene: 10. CDR3 amino acids: CASSLGGGGEDTQYF. The DNA of the CDR3 is TGTGCCAGCAGCCTCGGTGGGGGGGGAGAAGATACGCAGTATTTT.

This clone was seen a single time. This sequence joins TRBV9 and TRBJ2-1; 8 bases fit TRBD2. The CDR3 length is 14 residues. Germline CDR1 SGDLS, CDR2 YYNGEE. V was clipped by 4 bases and J by 1 base; unmatched bases: 1. The CDR3 DNA follows: TGTGCCAGCAGCCCGGGGGGGTCCTACAATGAGCAGTTCTTC. Translated, it gives CASSPGGSYNEQFF. The variable domain in full, completed from reference TRBV9 and TRBJ2-1, reads DSGVTQTPKHLITATGQRVTLRCSPRSGDLSVYWYQQSLDQGLQFLIQYYNGEERAKGNILERFSAQQFPDLHSELNLSSLELGDSALYFCASSPGGSYNEQFFGPGTRLTVL.

The chain has TRBV7-6 and TRBJ2-7, with TRBD2 identical over 11 bases. This CDR3 has 15 residues. Looked up from germline, CDR1 is SGHVS and CDR2 is FNYEAQ. V gave up 5 bases and J gave up 6 bases; unmatched junction bases: 9. In DNA form, the CDR3 reads TGTGCCAGCAGCATCACTAGCGGGAGTCCCCTCGAGCAGTACTTC. It is translated as CASSITSGSPLEQYF.

This sequence joins TRBV2 and TRBJ2-3; 9 bases line up with TRBD2. The J segment lost 6 bases and the V segment lost 6 bases, leaving 10 bases of the junction unmatched. Germline loops: CDR1 SNHLY, CDR2 FYNNEI. CDR3 length equals 15 residues. DNA for the CDR3: TGTGCCAGCAGAGCTAGCGGGACCGGGCTGGATACGCAGTATTTT. This translates into CASRASGTGLDTQYF.